A single sample is the source of the 18 T cell receptor beta chains below, sequenced in a study of blood T cell repertoires in COVID-19. Data came from immunoSEQ multiplex PCR; TCRdb stores just in-frame clones and leaves some out. The sample comprises about 230,000 clones, approximately 80% of which are singletons, and around 2.4% rests with the top ten. Sequencing was carried out using peripheral blood. These receptors were taken from a man aged 40-49 years who had recovered from COVID-19.

The chain couples TRBV12-3 or TRBV12-4 to TRBJ1-4; D is undetermined. CDR3 size: 12 residues. Trimming removed 6 bases at V and 7 bases at J, with 9 bases between. The CDR3 here is CASSWTGEKLFF. CDR3 DNA sequence: TGTGCCAGCAGCTGGACTGGTGAAAAACTGTTTTTT.

The chain combines TRBV6-5 with TRBJ2-7, with D maybe TRBD2 (6 bases). This CDR3 contains 14 residues. V gave up 7 bases and J gave up 2 bases, with 15 bases separating them. Germline loops: CDR1 MNHEY, CDR2 SVGAGI. CDR3 DNA: TGTGCCAGCAAATTCCGGGGAGGTACCTACGAGCAGTACTTC. Its translation: CASKFRGGTYEQYF.

The chain employs TRBV6-5 and TRBJ2-5, with TRBD1 matching over 7 bases. Germline V gene lookup returns CDR1 MNHEY and CDR2 SVGAGI. CDR3 length: 13 amino acids. Trimming took 6 bases from V and 3 from J; bases not matched to a gene: 4. CDR3 coding DNA: TGTGCCAGCAGCGCCGACAGGGAAGAGACCCAGTACTTC. This encodes CASSADREETQYF.

The chain has TRBV19 and TRBJ2-1, with 8 nucleotides matching TRBD1. The CDR3 runs to 15 residues. With 3 bases clipped from V and 3 bases from J, the junction kept 4 bases outside the gene matches. Germline CDR1 LNHDA, CDR2 SQIVND (reference sequence). The CDR3 nucleotides are TGTGCCAGTAGTATTAGAACAGGGGGCTACAATGAGCAGTTCTTC. Its protein is CASSIRTGGYNEQFF.

The J gene is TRBJ2-3, the V gene TRBV7-9; 11 bases fit TRBD2. Germline-derived CDR1 and CDR2 are SEHNR and FQNEAQ (reference sequence). Trimming at V came to 5 bases and at J to 2 bases, leaving 9 bases not matched to a gene. This CDR3 comprises 17 residues. The CDR3 nucleotides are TGTGCCAGCAGCCCCACCCTAGCGGGAGGTCACACAGATACGCAGTATTTT. This codes for CASSPTLAGGHTDTQYF.

The chain joins TRBV11-3 to TRBJ1-1, with a weak D call TRBD1 (6 bases). V dropped 5 bases and J dropped 1 base, with 8 bases sitting between them. The germline gives CDR1 SGHNT, CDR2 YENEEA. CDR3 length: 13 residues. The CDR3 protein is CASSRQENTEAFF. DNA of the CDR3: TGTGCCAGCAGCAGACAGGAGAACACTGAAGCTTTCTTT.

This clone was seen a handful of times. V and J are TRBV6-2 or TRBV6-3 and TRBJ2-2, with a tentative D call TRBD2 (6 bases). The germline gives CDR1 MNHEY, CDR2 SVGEGT. This CDR3 has 17 amino acids. Trimming removed 6 bases at V and 7 bases at J, with 24 bases between. CDR3 nucleotides: TGTGCCAGCAGCCCCGGGACGGGACTTTGGCAAATCGGGGAGCTGTTTTTT. Protein sequence: CASSPGTGLWQIGELFF.

The chain employs TRBV5-4 and TRBJ2-5; a weak D match, TRBD2 (6 bases). V was pared by 4 bases and J by 5 bases, with 21 bases between. CDR1 SGHNT and CDR2 YYREEE come from the germline V gene (reference sequence). This CDR3 is built from 16 residues. CDR3 protein: CASSDIETSAEETQYF. In DNA, the CDR3 is TGTGCCAGCAGCGATATAGAGACTAGTGCGGAGGAGACCCAGTACTTC.

This clone has only one observation. The rearrangement links TRBV14 to TRBJ1-3; no definite D call. The CDR3 length is 11 residues. Germline CDR1 and CDR2: SGHDN and FVKESK. Trimming took 5 bases from V and 7 from J, leaving 6 bases between them. The CDR3 DNA follows: TGTGCCAGCAGCGAGGGTAACACCATATATTTT. Translated: CASSEGNTIYF.

The gene calls are TRBV19 and TRBJ2-5; D is possibly TRBD2 (6 bases). Trimming cost V 4 bases and J 4 bases, with 16 bases left between them. This CDR3 spans 15 amino acids. The V gene's germline CDR1 is LNHDA and CDR2 SQIVND (reference sequence). CDR3 sequence: CASSKRRDLGETQYF. The CDR3 DNA is TGTGCCAGTAGTAAAAGGCGGGATTTGGGAGAGACCCAGTACTTC.

The rearrangement links TRBV7-9 to TRBJ2-7, with TRBD2 matching 7 bases. There are 18 residues in the CDR3. The junction had 19 bases not matched to a gene; V was cut back by 3 bases and J by 5 bases. Germline V gene data show CDR1 as SEHNR and CDR2 as FQNEAQ (reference sequence). CDR3 sequence reads: CASSFPLGGQAQDHEQYF. CDR3 DNA: TGTGCCAGCAGCTTTCCATTGGGAGGGCAAGCCCAAGACCACGAGCAGTACTTC.

The chain combines TRBV6-1 with TRBJ1-5; D unresolved. The germline V gene encodes CDR1 MNHNS and CDR2 SASEGT. V lost 2 bases and J 9 bases, leaving 20 bases between the germline ends. This CDR3 contains 16 residues. CDR3 sequence (DNA): TGTGCCAGCAGTGAATATTCAGGCTCCACAATTCGGCCCCAGCATTTT. It is translated as CASSEYSGSTIRPQHF.

The chain couples TRBV11-2 to TRBJ1-2; TRBD1 matches 9 bases. The CDR3 spans 13 residues. The germline gives CDR1 SGHAT, CDR2 FQNNGV. The V gene end was trimmed by 5 bases and the J gene end by 8 bases; junction bases not matched to a gene: 6. CDR3 protein: CASSPRDRVGYTF. Here the CDR3 DNA reads TGTGCCAGCAGCCCTCGGGACAGGGTCGGCTACACCTTC.

The gene calls are TRBV5-1 and TRBJ1-5, with TRBD1 matching over 8 bases. The V segment lost 4 bases and the J segment 6 bases; nucleotides outside the gene matches: 9. The CDR3 length is 15 residues. From germline, CDR1 is SGHRS and CDR2 YFSETQ. CDR3 coding DNA: TGCGCCAGCAGCCCCGACAGGGGAGTAGGTCAGCCCCAGCATTTT. It codes for CASSPDRGVGQPQHF.

The chain recombines TRBV30 with TRBJ1-6, with D unclear. Trimming removed 0 bases at V and 9 bases at J, with 12 bases between. Germline lookup yields CDR1 GTSNPN and CDR2 SVGIG (reference sequence). This CDR3 is built from 14 residues. CDR3 amino acids: CAWSVGRMSSPLHF. In nucleotides, the CDR3 is TGTGCCTGGAGTGTAGGCAGGATGAGTTCACCCCTCCACTTT. Looking up the rest from reference TRBV30 and TRBJ1-6 gives the full variable domain: SQTIHQWPATLVQPVGSPLSLECTVEGTSNPNLYWYRQAAGRGLQLLFYSVGIGQISSEVPQNLSASRPQDRQFILSSKKLLLSDSGFYLCAWSVGRMSSPLHFGNGTRLTVT.

The V gene is TRBV2, the J gene TRBJ1-6; a possible D gene is TRBD1 (6 bases). The CDR3 is 15 residues long. CDR1 is SNHLY and CDR2 is FYNNEI in the germline V gene. V was cut by 7 bases and J by 2 bases, with 12 bases left in between. The CDR3 sequence: CASTGEMTYNSPLHF. The DNA for the CDR3 is TGTGCCAGCACAGGGGAAATGACCTATAATTCACCCCTCCACTTT.

The chain is built from TRBV6-2 or TRBV6-3 and TRBJ2-3; D may be TRBD2 (6 bases). The germline V gene encodes CDR1 MNHEY and CDR2 SVGEGT. The CDR3 is 15 residues long. Trimming stripped 6 bases from V and 1 base from J, with 14 bases between. CDR3: CASSPVERGTDTQYF. In nucleotides, the CDR3 is TGTGCCAGCAGCCCCGTAGAGCGGGGCACAGATACGCAGTATTTT.

The gene calls are TRBV5-1 and TRBJ1-5; 12 nucleotides agree with TRBD1. Losses at the gene ends were 3 bases for V and 8 bases for J; bases not matched to a gene: 9. The CDR3 extends over 16 amino acids. Germline V lookup: CDR1 SGHRS, CDR2 YFSETQ. This chain's CDR3 is CASSSGTGGGSEPQHF. Written as DNA, the CDR3 is TGCGCCAGCAGCTCGGGGACAGGGGGCGGCTCGGAGCCCCAGCATTTT.